The 32 T cell receptor beta chains presented below share a single source sample, sequenced in a study of blood T cell repertoires in COVID-19. The data were produced by immunoSEQ multiplex PCR, yet TCRdb's version contains in-frame clones alone and is incomplete. The sample holds some 170,000 clones, over 80% seen once. The specimen sequenced was peripheral blood. These receptors all stem from a woman aged 70-85 years with acute or convalescent COVID-19.

V usage is TRBV4-1 and J usage is TRBJ1-2; TRBD1 is a possible D gene (5 bases). The CDR3 spans 18 residues. Per germline, CDR1 MGHRA and CDR2 YSYEKL. Trimming stripped 0 bases from V and 0 bases from J, with 17 bases between. The CDR3, as DNA: TGCGCCAGCAGCCAAGATGTGAAGGGAAGGGGCCCTAACTATGGCTACACCTTC. Protein: CASSQDVKGRGPNYGYTF.

In regard to this clone: One end of the junction does not line up with germline, which may come from a read error. V gene TRBV20-1 combines with J gene TRBJ1-2, with D possibly matching TRBD1 (5 bases). The CDR3 is made up of 14 amino acids. The germline V gene has CDR1 DFQATT and CDR2 SNEGSKA (reference sequence). CDR3 sequence: CSASQGGAPYVYTF. CDR3 nucleotides: TGCAGTGCTAGTCAGGGTGGGGCCCCATATGTCTACACCTTC.

The chain combines TRBV7-8 with TRBJ1-1; D is undetermined. The CDR3 runs to 14 residues. V shed 2 bases and J shed 5 bases, with 12 bases lying between them. The V gene's germline CDR1 is SGHVS and CDR2 FQNEAQ. The CDR3 here is CASSLPLAGTEAFF. The CDR3 nucleotides are TGTGCCAGCAGCTTACCCTTGGCCGGGACTGAAGCTTTCTTT.

This chain joins TRBV24-1 and TRBJ1-2; a weak D match, TRBD1 (6 bases). The V gene's germline CDR1 is KGHDR and CDR2 SFDVKD. CDR3 length equals 13 residues. V lost 4 bases, J lost 8 bases, and 13 bases lay in between. CDR3 protein: CATSDLTGLGYTF. The CDR3 DNA reads TGTGCCACCAGTGACCTGACAGGTCTGGGCTACACCTTC.

The CDR3 here is CASNLGPGGPEAFF. For the CDR3, the DNA is TGTGCCAGCAACTTAGGACCCGGGGGGCCTGAAGCTTTCTTT. This chain connects TRBV6-5 to TRBJ1-1; TRBD1 is a possible D gene (6 bases). Germline CDR1 reads MNHEY; CDR2 reads SVGAGI. The CDR3 contains 14 residues. The V gene lost 7 bases and the J gene lost 6 bases, with 18 bases spanning the gap.

The chain combines TRBV7-2 with TRBJ2-7, with 14 bases aligning to TRBD2. The germline CDR1 and CDR2 sequences are SGHTA and FQGNSA. After removal of 2 bases from V and 2 bases from J, the junction contained 8 bases not matched to a gene. The CDR3 contains 18 residues. The CDR3 reads CASSLRTGLAGGTYEQYF. The CDR3 bases are TGTGCCAGCAGCTTACGAACCGGACTAGCGGGAGGCACCTACGAGCAGTACTTC.

The genes are TRBV4-2 and TRBJ1-4; TRBD1 aligns across 9 bases. Germline-derived CDR1 and CDR2 are LGHNA and YNFKEQ. V lost 6 bases, J lost 2 bases, and 10 bases stayed unmatched. The CDR3 consists of 17 residues. The CDR3 coding sequence is TGTGCCAGCAGAGAAACAGGGGGCGCCGAGACTAATGAAAAACTGTTTTTT. Its translation is CASRETGGAETNEKLFF.

The V gene is TRBV10-3, the J gene TRBJ2-7; 9 bases agree with TRBD1. V trimming: 2 bases; J trimming: 6 bases; junction bases outside the gene matches: 5. This CDR3 is 14 amino acids long. Germline V lookup: CDR1 ENHRY, CDR2 SYGVKD. DNA for the CDR3: TGTGCCATCAGTGAGCCGGACAGGGGAGTCGAGCAGTACTTC. Translated, it gives CAISEPDRGVEQYF.

The chain carries TRBV5-4 and TRBJ2-3; 7 bases line up with TRBD1. Germline trimming cut 4 bases from V and 2 bases from J; bases unmatched to any gene: 16. Germline lookup yields CDR1 SGHNT and CDR2 YYREEE (reference sequence). The CDR3 consists of 18 residues. This CDR3 reads CASSPGTALRGYTDTQYF. In nucleotides, the CDR3 is TGTGCCAGCAGCCCCGGGACAGCCCTAAGGGGTTACACAGATACGCAGTATTTT.

The chain links TRBV5-6 to TRBJ1-2; TRBD1 aligns across 8 bases. Trimming removed 4 bases from V and 7 bases from J; junction bases left unmatched: 6. This CDR3 has 13 residues. Germline V gene lookup returns CDR1 SGHDT and CDR2 YYEEEE. The CDR3 nucleotides are TGTGCCAGCAGCCCACAGGGGGGCGGTGGCTACACCTTC. Translation gives CASSPQGGGGYTF.

This clone was detected ten times or more. The J gene is TRBJ2-1, the V gene TRBV4-1; TRBD2 is a possible D gene (5 bases). Trimming removed 1 base from V and 12 bases from J, with 13 bases in between. The CDR3 sequence is 13 residues long. The germline CDR1 and CDR2 sequences are MGHRA and YSYEKL. Here the CDR3 DNA reads TGCGCCAGCAGCCAAGCGGGGATCGTCGGGCAGTTCTTC. Its translation is CASSQAGIVGQFF.

This chain links TRBV6-4 with TRBJ1-2, with 10 bases aligning to TRBD1. This CDR3 contains 14 residues. CDR1 is MRHNA and CDR2 is SNTAGT in the germline V gene. V trimming: 6 bases; J trimming: 7 bases; junction bases outside the gene matches: 8. CDR3 nucleotide sequence: TGTGCCAGCAGACCTACGACAGGGGGCGGTGGCTACACCTTC. Its translation: CASRPTTGGGGYTF.

The chain uses TRBV6-4 and TRBJ1-1, with D possibly matching TRBD1 (6 bases). V lost 6 bases, J lost 3 bases, and 14 bases lay in between. Germline V gene sequence: CDR1 MRHNA, CDR2 SNTAGT. The CDR3 sequence is 14 residues long. The CDR3 loop is CASRETGRDTEAFF. The CDR3 bases are TGTGCCAGCAGAGAAACAGGGCGGGACACTGAAGCTTTCTTT.

The rearrangement joins TRBV6-2 or TRBV6-3 to TRBJ1-5; TRBD1 aligns across 10 bases. CDR3 length: 16 residues. J was trimmed by 3 bases and V by 2 bases; bases with no gene match: 4. The germline V gene has CDR1 MNHEY and CDR2 SVGEGT. The CDR3 region has the DNA TGTGCCAGCAGTTACGAAGGGACAGGGGCCAATCAGCCCCAGCATTTT. This sequence encodes CASSYEGTGANQPQHF.

The rearrangement uses TRBV3-1 (or the pseudogene TRBV3-2) and TRBJ2-1, with 13 nucleotides matching TRBD2. The CDR3 spans 17 residues. The V segment lost 3 bases and the J segment 4 bases; nucleotides outside the gene matches: 6. Germline CDR1 LGHDT, CDR2 YNNKEL (reference sequence). The CDR3 DNA reads TGTGCCAGCAGCCAGAGGACTAGCGGGAGAGGATACAATGAGCAGTTCTTC. It encodes CASSQRTSGRGYNEQFF.

V and J are TRBV15 and TRBJ1-4, with 10 nucleotides matching TRBD1. CDR1 is LNHNV, CDR2 YYDKDF, per germline (reference sequence). V shed 1 base, J shed 2 bases, and the junction held 4 bases outside the gene matches. The length of the CDR3 is 17 residues. In nucleotides, the CDR3 is TGTGCCACCAGCAGAGCCGACAGGGGGCCGACTAATGAAAAACTGTTTTTT. Its protein is CATSRADRGPTNEKLFF.

The rearrangement joins TRBV29-1 to TRBJ2-3; D possibly corresponds to TRBD1 (7 bases). Germline CDR1 SQVTM, CDR2 ANQGSEA. This CDR3 comprises 13 residues. Deletions cut 6 bases from V and 3 bases from J, with 13 bases between. In DNA form, the CDR3 reads TGCAGCGTCGACTCAGGGGGGACAGATACGCAGTATTTT. Amino acid sequence: CSVDSGGTDTQYF.

The V call is TRBV4-3, the J call TRBJ1-2, with 8 bases that match TRBD1. CDR1 is LGHNA, CDR2 YSLEER, per germline. V was pared by 4 bases and J by 7 bases, with 11 bases of the junction left unmatched. The CDR3 is 15 residues long. The CDR3 reads CASSLHSGRGLGYTF. The CDR3 bases are TGCGCCAGCAGCCTTCACTCTGGCAGGGGGCTTGGCTACACCTTC.

V gene TRBV29-1 combines with J gene TRBJ2-2; a possible D gene is TRBD1 (6 bases). Looked up from germline, CDR1 is SQVTM and CDR2 is ANQGSEA. The CDR3 spans 13 residues. The ends were cut back, 7 bases at V and 3 bases at J, with 12 bases in the middle. The CDR3 region is CSAHRAYTGELFF. CDR3 in DNA: TGCAGCGCACACAGGGCGTACACCGGGGAGCTGTTTTTT.

In its sample, this clone was seen a few times. The chain couples TRBV2 to TRBJ1-2; D remains unclear. V lost 4 bases and J 3 bases, leaving 12 bases between the germline ends. The CDR3 extends over 14 amino acids. Germline V gives CDR1 SNHLY, CDR2 FYNNEI. CDR3 in DNA: TGTGCCAGCAGTGGCAGAGGGTTTGACTATGGCTACACCTTC. Residues: CASSGRGFDYGYTF. Looking up the rest from reference TRBV2 and TRBJ1-2 gives the full variable domain: EPEVTQTPSHQVTQMGQEVILRCVPISNHLYFYWYRQILGQKVEFLVSFYNNEISEKSEIFDDQFSVERPDGSNFTLKIRSTKLEDSAMYFCASSGRGFDYGYTFGSGTRLTVV.

V and J are TRBV3-1 (or the pseudogene TRBV3-2) and TRBJ1-2; 8 nucleotides agree with TRBD1. Per the germline V gene, CDR1 is LGHDT and CDR2 is YNNKEL (reference sequence). V gave up 5 bases and J gave up 6 bases; unmatched junction bases: 8. The CDR3 is 14 amino acids. CDR3: CASSGDQGAHGYTF. As DNA, the CDR3 is TGTGCCAGCAGCGGAGATCAGGGGGCGCATGGCTACACCTTC.

The chain recombines TRBV4-1 with TRBJ1-5; D is unresolved. V shed 6 bases and J shed 3 bases, with 12 bases lying between them. This CDR3 has 14 amino acids. Germline V gene data show CDR1 as MGHRA and CDR2 as YSYEKL. CDR3 sequence reads: CASSLARVNQPQHF. The DNA for the CDR3 is TGCGCCAGCAGTCTTGCGAGGGTCAATCAGCCCCAGCATTTT.

The chain links TRBV24-1 to TRBJ2-1; D not certain. CDR1 is KGHDR, CDR2 SFDVKD, per germline. Trimming took off 6 bases at V and 9 bases at J, with 11 bases between the two ends. This CDR3 spans 12 amino acids. The CDR3 DNA sequence: TGTGCCACCAGTCGGCACTCGGGTGAGCAGTTCTTC. Its protein is CATSRHSGEQFF.

CDR3 amino acids: CASSKSTRSYQPQHF. The CDR3 nucleotides are TGTGCCAGCAGCAAATCTACCAGGTCCTATCAGCCCCAGCATTTT. This sequence joins TRBV21-1 and TRBJ1-5; the DNA was not used to check the table's D call, TRBD1. TRBV21-1 is classified as a pseudogene. CDR3 length: 15 residues.

This clone occurred a few times. This sample includes further DNA sequences coding for the same CDR3. DNA for the CDR3: TGCGCCAGCAGCTCACCGGGACAGGGTAACGAGCAGTACTTC. This gives the protein CASSSPGQGNEQYF. The chain combines TRBV5-1 with TRBJ2-7, with 9 bases fitting TRBD1. The CDR3 length is 14 residues. Germline values: CDR1 SGHRS, CDR2 YFSETQ. Losses at the gene ends were 3 bases for V and 5 bases for J; bases not matched to a gene: 6.

The chain is built from TRBV6-4 and TRBJ2-1, with 7 bases aligning to TRBD2. This CDR3 region has 13 residues. V lost 2 bases, J lost 10 bases, and 5 bases stayed unmatched. Germline V lookup: CDR1 MRHNA, CDR2 SNTAGT. CDR3 region: CASSDGRVGEQFF. CDR3 in DNA: TGTGCCAGCAGTGACGGGAGGGTGGGGGAGCAGTTCTTC.

The chain has TRBV19 and TRBJ1-5; 7 nucleotides agree with TRBD1. The CDR3 covers 17 residues. V gave up 3 bases and J gave up 5 bases; unmatched junction bases: 13. Germline V gene data show CDR1 as LNHDA and CDR2 as SQIVND (reference sequence). CDR3 bases: TGTGCCAGTAGTATTGGCAGGGGGTGGGTCCAGGATCAGCCCCAGCATTTT. Its translation is CASSIGRGWVQDQPQHF.

This chain uses TRBV28 with TRBJ2-7, with a weak D call TRBD2 (5 bases). The V end lost 3 bases, the J end lost 9 bases, and 9 bases lay between the germline ends. Germline V gene sequence: CDR1 MDHEN, CDR2 SYDVKM. The CDR3 runs 11 residues. CDR3 nucleotide sequence: TGTGCCAGCAGTTTGGCGGCGGGGCAGTACTTC. Its protein is CASSLAAGQYF.

The chain carries TRBV6-1 and TRBJ2-3, with TRBD2 identical over 7 bases. The CDR3 consists of 15 residues. Germline V CDR1 and CDR2: MNHNS, SASEGT. Trimming cost V 2 bases and J 3 bases; bases outside gene matches: 5. CDR3 DNA sequence: TGTGCCAGCAGTGAAATCGGGGGGTATACAGATACGCAGTATTTT. It encodes CASSEIGGYTDTQYF.

This clone appeared a few times. The rearrangement joins TRBV6-1 to TRBJ2-7; 7 bases match TRBD2. The germline gives CDR1 MNHNS, CDR2 SASEGT. Losses at the gene ends were 4 bases for V and 3 bases for J; bases not matched to a gene: 12. This CDR3 has 16 amino acids. The CDR3 region is CASSGTSGFGVYEQYF. For the CDR3, the DNA is TGTGCCAGCAGTGGGACTAGTGGCTTTGGGGTCTACGAGCAGTACTTC.

This sequence joins TRBV14 and TRBJ1-1; 7 bases agree with TRBD1. CDR1 SGHDN and CDR2 FVKESK come from the germline V gene. The CDR3 totals 15 residues. Unmatched junction bases numbered 12, after V lost 4 bases and J lost 7 bases. The CDR3: CASSRREEGGLEAFF. The CDR3 bases are TGTGCCAGCAGCCGGAGGGAAGAAGGGGGCCTTGAAGCTTTCTTT.

The rearrangement uses TRBV3-1 (or the pseudogene TRBV3-2) and TRBJ1-2; tentatively, D is TRBD1 (5 bases). CDR1 and CDR2 (germline): LGHDT, YNNKEL (reference sequence). The germline V and J ends were trimmed by 4 bases and 5 bases, with 17 bases remaining between them. The CDR3 contains 15 residues. CDR3 amino acids: CASSPRGTKGYGYTF. The CDR3 region has the DNA TGTGCCAGCAGCCCCCGGGGGACCAAAGGGTATGGCTACACCTTC.